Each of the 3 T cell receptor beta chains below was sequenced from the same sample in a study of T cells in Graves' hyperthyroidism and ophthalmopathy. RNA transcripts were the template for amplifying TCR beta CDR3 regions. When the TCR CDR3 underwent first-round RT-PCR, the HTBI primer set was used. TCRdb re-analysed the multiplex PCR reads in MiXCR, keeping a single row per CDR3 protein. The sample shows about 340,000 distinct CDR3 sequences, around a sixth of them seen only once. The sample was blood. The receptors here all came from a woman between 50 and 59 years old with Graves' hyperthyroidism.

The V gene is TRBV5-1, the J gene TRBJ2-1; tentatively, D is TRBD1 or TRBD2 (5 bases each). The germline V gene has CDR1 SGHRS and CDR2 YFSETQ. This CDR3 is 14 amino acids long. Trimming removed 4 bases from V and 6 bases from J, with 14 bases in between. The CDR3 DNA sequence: TGCGCCAGCAGCCCGGGGCACCGACCCAATGAGCAGTTCTTC. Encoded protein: CASSPGHRPNEQFF.

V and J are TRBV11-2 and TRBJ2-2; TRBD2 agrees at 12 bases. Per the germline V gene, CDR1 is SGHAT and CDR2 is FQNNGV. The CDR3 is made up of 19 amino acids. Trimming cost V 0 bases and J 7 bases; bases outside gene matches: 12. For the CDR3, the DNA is TGTGCCAGCAGCTTAGAGCTTCGATCTAGCGGGAGGGCGAACGGGGAGCTGTTTTTT. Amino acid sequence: CASSLELRSSGRANGELFF.

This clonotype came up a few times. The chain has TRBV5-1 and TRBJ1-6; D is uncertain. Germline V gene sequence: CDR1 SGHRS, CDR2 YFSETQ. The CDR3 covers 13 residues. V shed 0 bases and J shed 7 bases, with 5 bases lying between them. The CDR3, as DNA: TGCGCCAGCAGCTTGGGATTAAATTCACCCCTCCACTTT. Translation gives CASSLGLNSPLHF.